This record covers a single T cell receptor beta chain. These data originate in a study of blood T cell repertoires in COVID-19. Study at large: Spain, Italy and the United States supplied samples that represented acute and convalescent COVID-19.

Germline V lookup: CDR1 KGHSH, CDR2 LQKENI. The CDR3 runs 20 residues. The ends lost 3 bases at V and 7 bases at J; junction bases unmatched: 17. Some clones are missing from TCRdb's copy, which holds only in-frame ones; the method was immunoSEQ multiplex PCR. There are 270,000 or so clones in the sample; about nine tenths occur only once, and 2.3% lies in the top ten. Enrolled through a virtual design, the participants were between roughly 18 and 90 years of age and came from under 25 US areas. Cohort allocation depended upon clinical history that participants reported. The clonotype comes from a woman aged 40 to 49 with acute COVID-19. The specimen sequenced was PBMCs or T cells enriched from blood (not recorded which). The chain has TRBV18 and TRBJ2-1; TRBD2 matches 14 bases. CDR3 protein: CASSPLPGLAGEGVGNEQFF. The CDR3 DNA sequence: TGTGCCAGCTCACCCCTCCCGGGACTAGCGGGAGAGGGAGTGGGAAATGAGCAGTTCTTC. Complete variable domain (other parts from reference TRBV18 and TRBJ2-1): NAGVMQNPRHLVRRRGQEARLRCSPMKGHSHVYWYRQLPEEGLKFMVYLQKENIIDESGMPKERFSAEFPKEGPSILRIQQVVRGDSAAYFCASSPLPGLAGEGVGNEQFFGPGTRLTVL.